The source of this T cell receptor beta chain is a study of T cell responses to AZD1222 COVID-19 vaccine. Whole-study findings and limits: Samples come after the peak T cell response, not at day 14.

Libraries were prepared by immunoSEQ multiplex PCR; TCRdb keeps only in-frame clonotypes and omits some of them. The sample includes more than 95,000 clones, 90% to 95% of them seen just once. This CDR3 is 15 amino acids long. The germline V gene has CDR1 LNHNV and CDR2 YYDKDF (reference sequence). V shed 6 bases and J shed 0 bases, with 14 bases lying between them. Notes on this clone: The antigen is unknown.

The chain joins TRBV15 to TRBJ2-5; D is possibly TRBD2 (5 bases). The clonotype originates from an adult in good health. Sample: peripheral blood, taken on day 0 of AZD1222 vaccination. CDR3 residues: CATRFEGLYQETQYF. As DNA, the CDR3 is TGTGCCACCAGGTTTGAGGGCCTGTACCAAGAGACCCAGTACTTC.